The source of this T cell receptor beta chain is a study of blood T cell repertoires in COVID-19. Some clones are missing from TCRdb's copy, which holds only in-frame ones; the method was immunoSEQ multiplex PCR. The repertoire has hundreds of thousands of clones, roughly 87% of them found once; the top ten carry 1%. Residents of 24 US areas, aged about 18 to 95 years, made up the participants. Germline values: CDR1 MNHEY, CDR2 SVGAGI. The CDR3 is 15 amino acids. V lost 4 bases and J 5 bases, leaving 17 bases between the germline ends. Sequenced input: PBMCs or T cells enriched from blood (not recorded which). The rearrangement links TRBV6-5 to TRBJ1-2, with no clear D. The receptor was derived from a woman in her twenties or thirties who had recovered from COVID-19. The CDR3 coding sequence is TGTGCCAGCAGTTCAATGAGCGGGGTGTCTTATGGCTACACCTTC. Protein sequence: CASSSMSGVSYGYTF.